Listed below are T cell receptor beta chains from one sample, sequenced in a study of beta chain features in type 1 diabetes. TCRdb's copy holds only in-frame clones and misses some; the assay was immunoSEQ multiplex PCR. Counted here are 250,000 to 350,000 clones, 11% to 15% occurring once; the ten biggest clones make up more than 6.5%. Sequencing used central memory CD4+ T cells from blood. The receptor source for this set is a man younger than 45 in good health. Both conserved end residues are part of each CDR3. The order of the fields is clone size, J gene, D gene, V gene, CDR3 protein, CDR3 DNA. A D gene is named only where the DNA matches it firmly. For some rows the clone size is stated as once, few or many, or as a class when expanded; others skip it.

>.|TRBJ1-2|TRBD1|TRBV4-3
CASSQVQGDGYTF
TGCGCCAGCAGCCAAGTTCAGGGGGACGGCTACACCTTC
>.|TRBJ2-5|TRBD2|TRBV5-4
CASSLARTSGETQYF
TGTGCCAGCAGCTTGGCGCGGACTAGTGGAGAGACCCAGTACTTC
>.|TRBJ1-5|.|TRBV30
CAWTPKGGYQPQHF
TGTGCCTGGACCCCCAAGGGGGGCTATCAGCCCCAGCATTTT
>few|TRBJ1-4|.|TRBV6-1
CASSPFTYEKLFF
TGTGCCAGCAGCCCCTTTACGTATGAAAAACTGTTTTTT
>.|TRBJ1-6|.|TRBV5-5
CASLGNLDSPLHF
TGTGCCAGCCTCGGGAATCTGGATTCACCCCTCCACTTT
>.|TRBJ2-3|.|TRBV11-2
CASSSSQGRSTDTQYF
TGTGCCAGCAGCTCGTCCCAGGGGCGCAGCACAGATACGCAGTATTTT
>.|TRBJ1-2|TRBD1|TRBV5-6
CASSNYRDRLIGYGYTF
TGTGCCAGCAGCAACTATCGGGACAGGTTAATAGGCTATGGCTACACCTTC
>few|TRBJ2-1|.|TRBV20-1
CSAARSGEQFF
TGCAGTGCTGCCCGGAGTGGGGAGCAGTTCTTC
>few|TRBJ2-5|.|TRBV2
CASTKNQETQYF
TGTGCCAGCACAAAAAACCAAGAGACCCAGTACTTC
>.|TRBJ1-1|.|TRBV18
CASSPRGGGNLNTEAFF
TGTGCCAGCTCACCACGAGGAGGGGGTAATTTGAACACTGAAGCTTTCTTT
>few|TRBJ1-1|TRBD1|TRBV30
CAWRQQGFSRLNTEAFF
TGTGCCTGGAGACAACAGGGGTTTTCTAGGTTGAACACTGAAGCTTTCTTT
>few|TRBJ2-2|.|TRBV19
CASSIIGGPNHPTGELFF
TGTGCCAGTAGTATAATCGGGGGGCCTAACCATCCAACCGGGGAGCTGTTTTTT
>.|TRBJ2-7|TRBD2|TRBV7-6
CASSLGPPRGTSSSYEQYF
TGTGCCAGCAGCTTAGGTCCCCCAAGAGGGACTAGCTCCTCCTACGAGCAGTACTTC
>few|TRBJ2-7|.|TRBV25-1
CASSGRLEQYF
TGTGCCAGCAGTGGGCGTTTGGAGCAGTACTTC
>.|TRBJ1-1|.|TRBV5-4
CASSRGAGTEAFF
TGTGCCAGCAGTCGGGGCGCCGGGACTGAAGCTTTCTTT
>few|TRBJ2-3|.|TRBV11-3
CASSSLGGTDTQYF
TGTGCCAGCAGCTCCCTTGGGGGGACAGATACGCAGTATTTT
>few|TRBJ2-2|TRBD2|TRBV2
CASSVASGGNTGELFF
TGTGCCAGCAGTGTTGCTAGCGGGGGAAACACCGGGGAGCTGTTTTTT
>.|TRBJ2-7|.|TRBV18
CASSPNRGGEQYF
TGTGCCAGCTCACCAAACAGGGGAGGCGAGCAGTACTTC
>few|TRBJ2-2|TRBD2|TRBV6-1
CASSAKKHRLAGTNTGELFF
TGTGCCAGCAGTGCGAAAAAGCATCGACTAGCGGGTACGAACACCGGGGAGCTGTTTTTT
>.|TRBJ2-2|.|TRBV5-1
CASSIQETTGELFF
TGCGCCAGCAGTATTCAAGAAACCACCGGGGAGCTGTTTTTT
>.|TRBJ2-5|.|TRBV29-1
CSVGSSEQETQYF
TGCAGCGTTGGGTCTAGCGAGCAAGAGACCCAGTACTTC
>.|TRBJ2-6|.|TRBV4-1
CASSQDRRVANVLTF
TGCGCCAGCAGCCAAGATAGAAGGGTCGCCAACGTCCTGACTTTC
>few|TRBJ2-3|.|TRBV5-1
CASSLYGGGTDTQYF
TGCGCCAGCAGCTTGTACGGGGGAGGCACAGATACGCAGTATTTT
>.|TRBJ2-3|.|TRBV7-9
CASVQGVGSTDTQYF
TGTGCCAGCGTCCAAGGGGTGGGGAGCACAGATACGCAGTATTTT
>few|TRBJ1-1|.|TRBV20-1
CSATTGPGAFF
TGCAGTGCCACCACGGGACCAGGAGCTTTCTTT
>.|TRBJ1-2|TRBD1|TRBV27
CASKRGTGDNYGYTF
TGTGCCAGCAAAAGAGGGACAGGAGATAACTATGGCTACACCTTC
>.|TRBJ2-2|TRBD1|TRBV5-1
CASSSGTDRRELFF
TGCGCCAGCAGCTCCGGCACGGACAGGCGGGAGCTGTTTTTT
>.|TRBJ1-2|.|TRBV6-5
CASSYGQGANYGYTF
TGTGCCAGCAGTTATGGGCAGGGAGCTAACTATGGCTACACCTTC